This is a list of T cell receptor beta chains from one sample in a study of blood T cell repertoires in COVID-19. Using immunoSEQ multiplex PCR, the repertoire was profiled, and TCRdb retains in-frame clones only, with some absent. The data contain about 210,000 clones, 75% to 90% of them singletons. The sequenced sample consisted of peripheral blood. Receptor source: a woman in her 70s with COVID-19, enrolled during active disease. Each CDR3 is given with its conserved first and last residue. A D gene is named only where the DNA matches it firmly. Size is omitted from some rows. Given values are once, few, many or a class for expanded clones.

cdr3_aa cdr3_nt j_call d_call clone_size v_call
CASSQRTPGSSSYEQYF TGTGCCAGCAGCCAGAGAACTCCGGGATCCAGCTCCTACGAGCAGTACTTC TRBJ2-7 - - TRBV5-4
CASSPVGQFPYEQYF TGTGCCAGCTCACCTGTAGGACAGTTCCCCTACGAGCAGTACTTC TRBJ2-7 - - TRBV18
CASSSGQGGSEAFF TGCGCCAGCAGCTCAGGACAGGGCGGAAGCGAGGCTTTCTTT TRBJ1-1 TRBD1 - TRBV5-1
CASRLSEREGPEQFF TGTGCAAGTCGCTTATCGGAGCGGGAGGGCCCTGAGCAGTTCTTC TRBJ2-1 - - TRBV12-2
CASASGSRTGELFF TGCGCCAGCGCTAGCGGGAGTCGGACCGGGGAGCTGTTTTTT TRBJ2-2 TRBD2 once TRBV5-1
CASSSREGRTEAFF TGTGCCAGCAGTAGCAGGGAGGGGAGGACTGAAGCTTTCTTT TRBJ1-1 - once TRBV6-5
CAGLAGEIINEQFF TGTGCCGGGTTAGCGGGAGAGATCATAAATGAGCAGTTCTTC TRBJ2-1 - - TRBV21-1
CASSLIVDNEQFF TGTGCCAGCAGCTTAATAGTGGACAATGAGCAGTTCTTC TRBJ2-1 - - TRBV7-2
CASSSSYRETNEKLFF TGTGCCAGCAGCTCGAGTTACAGGGAGACTAATGAAAAACTGTTTTTT TRBJ1-4 - once TRBV7-9
CASSYGQASGVEPLHF TGTGCCAGCAGTTATGGACAGGCCTCCGGGGTGGAGCCCCTCCACTTT TRBJ1-6 TRBD1 - TRBV6-2/TRBV6-3
CASSLQVQPQHF TGTGCCAGCAGTCTACAGGTTCAGCCCCAGCATTTT TRBJ1-5 - - TRBV28
CASSKGLADVYNEQFF TGTGCCAGCAGCAAGGGACTAGCAGACGTCTACAATGAGCAGTTCTTC TRBJ2-1 - - TRBV21-1
CASSLDRGSGYTF TGCGCCAGCAGCCTCGACAGGGGATCGGGCTACACCTTC TRBJ1-2 TRBD1 - TRBV5-1